The 21 T cell receptor beta chains reported below all come from one sample, sequenced in a study of T cell responses to AZD1222 COVID-19 vaccine. The protocol was immunoSEQ multiplex PCR, while the TCRdb copy is restricted to in-frame clones and leaves out a portion. The repertoire holds more than 90,000 clones, with less than 85% as singletons. This specimen was peripheral blood, taken 28 days after the second AZD1222 dose. These receptors were obtained from an adult who received the AZD1222 COVID-19 vaccine.

The rearrangement links TRBV5-4 to TRBJ2-3; 8 bases are shared with TRBD2. Per the germline V gene, CDR1 is SGHNT and CDR2 is YYREEE (reference sequence). Trimming took 8 bases from V and 2 from J; bases not matched to a gene: 16. This CDR3 region has 17 residues. CDR3 in amino acids: CASPASGSGTTTDTQYF. CDR3 DNA sequence: TGTGCCAGTCCCGCGTCGGGTAGCGGGACTACCACAGATACGCAGTATTTT.

The rearrangement uses TRBV19 and TRBJ1-4; perhaps TRBD1 as D (5 bases). The V gene's germline CDR1 is LNHDA and CDR2 SQIVND (reference sequence). With 3 bases removed from V and 8 bases from J, the gap between germline ends came to 16 bases. This CDR3 has 15 amino acids. The CDR3 loop reads CASSIVADTREKLFF. CDR3 nucleotide sequence: TGTGCCAGTAGTATCGTCGCGGACACCAGAGAAAAACTGTTTTTT. The full variable domain, rest sourced from reference TRBV19 and TRBJ1-4, is DGGITQSPKYLFRKEGQNVTLSCEQNLNHDAMYWYRQDPGQGLRLIYYSQIVNDFQKGDIAEGYSVSREKKESFPLTVTSAQKNPTAFYLCASSIVADTREKLFFGSGTQLSVL.

V is TRBV5-1 and J is TRBJ1-4; 9 positions match TRBD1. The CDR3 extends over 17 amino acids. Germline values: CDR1 SGHRS, CDR2 YFSETQ. The J segment lost 0 bases and the V segment lost 4 bases, leaving 7 bases of the junction unmatched. Written as DNA, the CDR3 is TGCGCCAGCAGCCCGGGACAGGGACGAGCAACTAATGAAAAACTGTTTTTT. As protein: CASSPGQGRATNEKLFF.

J is TRBJ2-4 and V is TRBV29-1; 8 bases are a match to TRBD2. The CDR3 extends over 13 amino acids. Germline CDR1 SQVTM, CDR2 ANQGSEA. V gave up 7 bases and J gave up 8 bases; unmatched junction bases: 10. CDR3 nucleotides: TGCAGCGCGGGAGGGGGGAGCGCATACATTCAGTACTTC. It encodes CSAGGGSAYIQYF.

This clone was counted a single time. The chain joins TRBV5-4 to TRBJ1-2, with a possible D match to TRBD1 (6 bases). V lost 2 bases to trimming and J lost 0 bases, with 8 bases between them. This CDR3 contains 14 residues. CDR1 and CDR2 (germline): SGHNT, YYREEE (reference sequence). Here the CDR3 reads CASSLQGSNYGYTF. CDR3 DNA: TGTGCCAGCAGCTTACAGGGTTCTAACTATGGCTACACCTTC.

The J gene is TRBJ1-2, the V gene TRBV6-5, with D possibly being TRBD1 (5 bases). Germline V lookup: CDR1 MNHEY, CDR2 SVGAGI. The CDR3 consists of 14 residues. The ends were cut back, 6 bases at V and 0 bases at J, with 11 bases in the middle. CDR3 sequence reads: CASRGLDTNYGYTF. The CDR3 DNA reads as TGTGCCAGCAGGGGACTCGACACTAACTATGGCTACACCTTC.

The chain joins TRBV11-2 to TRBJ1-4; TRBD1 aligns across 7 bases. This CDR3 comprises 15 residues. V lost 3 bases to trimming and J lost 4 bases; unmatched junction nucleotides: 5. Germline lookup yields CDR1 SGHAT and CDR2 FQNNGV. The CDR3 coding sequence is TGTGCCAGCAGCTTGTCCGGGACAGTTAATGAAAAACTGTTTTTT. This gives the protein CASSLSGTVNEKLFF. Full variable domain (remainder filled in from reference TRBV11-2 and TRBJ1-4): EAGVAQSPRYKIIEKRQSVAFWCNPISGHATLYWYQQILGQGPKLLIQFQNNGVVDDSQLPKDRFSAERLKGVDSTLKIQPAKLEDSAVYLCASSLSGTVNEKLFFGSGTQLSVL.

The chain combines TRBV5-1 with TRBJ1-1; D possibly corresponds to TRBD1 (6 bases). CDR3 length equals 15 residues. Trimming pared 5 bases from V and 3 bases from J, leaving 17 bases between. Germline V gene sequence: CDR1 SGHRS, CDR2 YFSETQ. For the CDR3, the DNA is TGCGCCAGCAGTGACATGGGGGGGCTTGACACTGAAGCTTTCTTT. Its translation is CASSDMGGLDTEAFF.

The chain joins TRBV5-1 to TRBJ2-7, with D hard to call. V was trimmed by 0 bases and J by 4 bases, leaving 14 bases between them. The CDR3 contains 15 residues. Germline CDR1 reads SGHRS; CDR2 reads YFSETQ. As DNA, the CDR3 is TGCGCCAGCAGCTTGGTATGGGATCTTCCTTACGAGCAGTACTTC. Translating it yields CASSLVWDLPYEQYF. Supplemented by reference TRBV5-1 and TRBJ2-7, the full variable domain reads KAGVTQTPRYLIKTRGQQVTLSCSPISGHRSVSWYQQTPGQGLQFLFEYFSETQRNKGNFPGRFSGRQFSNSRSEMNVSTLELGDSALYLCASSLVWDLPYEQYFGPGTRLTVT.

The V and J genes are TRBV29-1 and TRBJ2-3, with TRBD2 matching over 8 bases. Trimming took 6 bases from V and 4 from J; bases not matched to a gene: 9. Germline-derived CDR1 and CDR2 are SQVTM and ANQGSEA. This CDR3 comprises 14 residues. The CDR3 protein is CSVQPGAGADTQYF. The CDR3 nucleotides are TGCAGCGTCCAACCGGGAGCGGGGGCAGATACGCAGTATTTT.

This sequence joins TRBV7-9 and TRBJ2-3; 8 positions match TRBD2. The CDR3 is 15 amino acids. Trimming at V came to 5 bases and at J to 3 bases, leaving 7 bases not matched to a gene. Germline values: CDR1 SEHNR, CDR2 FQNEAQ (reference sequence). As DNA, the CDR3 is TGTGCCAGCAGCACGCGGGGGGCCCAGACAGATACGCAGTATTTT. It encodes CASSTRGAQTDTQYF. The whole variable domain, remainder taken from reference TRBV7-9 and TRBJ2-3, is DTGVSQNPRHKITKRGQNVTFRCDPISEHNRLYWYRQTLGQGPEFLTYFQNEAQLEKSRLLSDRFSAERPKGSFSTLEIQRTEQGDSAMYLCASSTRGAQTDTQYFGPGTRLTVL.

The V and J genes are TRBV2 and TRBJ2-7; D gene unclear. The CDR3 is 10 amino acids. The V end was cut by 4 bases, the J end by 5 bases, with 3 bases between. Germline loops: CDR1 SNHLY, CDR2 FYNNEI. CDR3 amino acids: CASSGNEQYF. In nucleotides, the CDR3 is TGTGCCAGCAGTGGGAACGAGCAGTACTTC.

The chain carries TRBV6-5 and TRBJ2-1; D gene unclear. This CDR3 is 12 amino acids long. Trimming took off 2 bases at V and 8 bases at J, with 7 bases between the two ends. Germline CDR1 reads MNHEY; CDR2 reads SVGAGI. In DNA form, the CDR3 reads TGTGCCAGCAGTTACGATGGGGATGAGCAGTTCTTC. Protein sequence: CASSYDGDEQFF.

The V gene is TRBV23-1, the J gene TRBJ2-1; possibly TRBD1 for D (5 bases). TRBV23-1 is given ORF status, its function remaining uncertain. Between the trimmed V and J ends, which lost 2 bases and 15 bases, there was a span of 14 bases. The CDR3 totals 12 residues. The CDR3 region is CASSQQGARWFF. CDR3 nucleotide sequence: TGCGCCAGCAGTCAACAAGGGGCTCGATGGTTCTTC.

This clone was counted between two and nine times. The chain combines TRBV6-5 with TRBJ2-7; 13 nucleotides match TRBD2. Germline V gene sequence: CDR1 MNHEY, CDR2 SVGAGI. The CDR3 length is 15 residues. Losses at the gene ends were 3 bases for V and 3 bases for J; bases not matched to a gene: 2. The CDR3 reads CASSYGTSGNYEQYF. CDR3 DNA: TGTGCCAGCAGTTATGGGACTAGCGGGAACTACGAGCAGTACTTC.

The chain recombines TRBV19 with TRBJ2-7; possible D gene TRBD1, 6 bases. CDR1 and CDR2 from the germline V gene are LNHDA and SQIVND (reference sequence). The V end was cut by 3 bases, the J end by 0 bases, with 15 bases between. The CDR3 totals 16 residues. As DNA, the CDR3 is TGTGCCAGTAGTATGGGGGCAGGGTACAGCTCCTACGAGCAGTACTTC. This encodes CASSMGAGYSSYEQYF.

The V gene is TRBV19, the J gene TRBJ1-2; 9 nucleotides agree with TRBD1. The V gene's germline CDR1 is LNHDA and CDR2 SQIVND (reference sequence). CDR3 length: 14 residues. Trimming removed 8 bases from V and 8 bases from J; junction bases left unmatched: 12. The CDR3: CASGSAGTGSGYTF. CDR3 nucleotides: TGTGCCAGTGGGTCGGCCGGGACAGGGTCCGGCTACACCTTC.

V gene TRBV27 combines with J gene TRBJ2-6, with D possibly TRBD1 on 6 matching bases. Deletions cut 3 bases from V and 2 bases from J, with 11 bases between. Germline CDR1 reads MNHEY; CDR2 reads SMNVEV (reference sequence). The CDR3 totals 16 residues. CDR3 nucleotides: TGTGCCAGCAGTTTTATTCAGGGGACTGGGGCCAACGTCCTGACTTTC. This sequence encodes CASSFIQGTGANVLTF.

This clone was seen just once. The J gene is TRBJ2-2, the V gene TRBV24-1; D gene ambiguous. The V and J ends lost 6 bases and 2 bases respectively, with 12 bases between them. The CDR3 is 15 residues long. CDR1 KGHDR and CDR2 SFDVKD come from the germline V gene. CDR3 DNA sequence: TGTGCCACCAGTTCGGGCACTCCAAACACCGGGGAGCTGTTTTTT. Encoded protein: CATSSGTPNTGELFF.

The chain employs TRBV7-9 and TRBJ1-1, with D uncertain. The CDR3 extends over 12 amino acids. Trimming left V 3 bases short and J 1 base short, with 3 bases between. Germline CDR1 and CDR2: SEHNR and FQNEAQ (reference sequence). In nucleotides, the CDR3 is TGTGCCAGCAGCTTTTCGAACACTGAAGCTTTCTTT. This gives the protein CASSFSNTEAFF.

This chain connects TRBV25-1 to TRBJ2-3, with 8 bases aligning to TRBD1. The V gene end was trimmed by 3 bases and the J gene end by 3 bases; junction bases not matched to a gene: 5. The germline V gene encodes CDR1 MGHDK and CDR2 SYGVNS. The CDR3 loop spans 15 amino acids. The CDR3 loop reads CASSEARQGTDTQYF. The CDR3 DNA is TGTGCCAGCAGTGAGGCGAGACAGGGGACAGATACGCAGTATTTT.